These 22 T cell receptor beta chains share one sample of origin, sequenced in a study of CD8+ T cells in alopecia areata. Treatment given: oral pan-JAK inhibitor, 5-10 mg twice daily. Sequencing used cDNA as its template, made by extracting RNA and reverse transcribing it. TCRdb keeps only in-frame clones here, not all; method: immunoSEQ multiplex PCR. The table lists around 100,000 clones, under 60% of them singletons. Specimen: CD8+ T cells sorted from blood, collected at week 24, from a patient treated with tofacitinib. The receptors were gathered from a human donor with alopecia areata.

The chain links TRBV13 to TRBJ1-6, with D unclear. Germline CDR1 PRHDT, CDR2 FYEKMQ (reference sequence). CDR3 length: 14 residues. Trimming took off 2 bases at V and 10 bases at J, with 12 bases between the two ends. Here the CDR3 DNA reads TGTGCCAGCAGCTTAAGTTCTTACAGCTCACCCCTCCACTTT. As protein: CASSLSSYSSPLHF.

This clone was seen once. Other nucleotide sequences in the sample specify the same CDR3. CDR3: CASSLVGPYNEQFF. For the CDR3, the DNA is TGTGCCAGCAGCTTAGTGGGGCCTTACAATGAGCAGTTCTTC. The chain links TRBV7-9 to TRBJ2-1, with D perhaps matching TRBD1 (5 bases). Germline loops: CDR1 SEHNR, CDR2 FQNEAQ (reference sequence). V lost 1 base and J 4 bases, leaving 8 bases between the germline ends. The CDR3 covers 14 residues.

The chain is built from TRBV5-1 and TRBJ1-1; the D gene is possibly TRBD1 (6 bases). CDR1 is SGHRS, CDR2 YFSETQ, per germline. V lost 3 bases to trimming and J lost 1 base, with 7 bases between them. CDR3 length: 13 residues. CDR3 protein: CASSSGQNTEAFF. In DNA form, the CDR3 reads TGCGCCAGCAGCTCGGGACAGAACACTGAAGCTTTCTTT.

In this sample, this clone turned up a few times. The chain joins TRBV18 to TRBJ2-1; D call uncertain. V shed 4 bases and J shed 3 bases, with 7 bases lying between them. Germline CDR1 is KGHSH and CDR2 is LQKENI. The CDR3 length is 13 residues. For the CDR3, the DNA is TGTGCCAGCTCACTGGACGTCTACAATGAGCAGTTCTTC. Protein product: CASSLDVYNEQFF.

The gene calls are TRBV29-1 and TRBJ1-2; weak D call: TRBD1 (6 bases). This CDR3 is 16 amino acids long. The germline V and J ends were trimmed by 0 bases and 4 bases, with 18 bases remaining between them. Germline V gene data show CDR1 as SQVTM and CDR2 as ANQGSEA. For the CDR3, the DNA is TGCAGCGTTGAAGATGTAGGAGGGGGTAGGGGCTATGGCTACACCTTC. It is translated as CSVEDVGGGRGYGYTF.

The CDR3 DNA reads as TGTGCCTGGAGTTCCGGACTAGCTTACACAGATACGCAGTATTTT. Amino acids: CAWSSGLAYTDTQYF. This chain links TRBV30 with TRBJ2-3, with 8 bases matching TRBD2. Germline values: CDR1 GTSNPN, CDR2 SVGIG (reference sequence). Trimming at V came to 2 bases and at J to 2 bases, leaving 6 bases not matched to a gene. This CDR3 region has 15 residues.

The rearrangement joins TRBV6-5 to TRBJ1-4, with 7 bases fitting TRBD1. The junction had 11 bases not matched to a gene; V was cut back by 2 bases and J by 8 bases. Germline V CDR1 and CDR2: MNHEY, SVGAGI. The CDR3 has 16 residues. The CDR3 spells CASSYARQGVIEKLFF. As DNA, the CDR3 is TGTGCCAGCAGTTACGCCAGACAGGGAGTGATCGAAAAACTGTTTTTT.

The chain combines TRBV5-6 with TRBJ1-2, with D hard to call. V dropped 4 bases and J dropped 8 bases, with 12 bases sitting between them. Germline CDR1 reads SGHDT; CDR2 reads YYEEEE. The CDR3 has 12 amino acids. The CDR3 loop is CASSGRGWGYTF. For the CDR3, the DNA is TGTGCCAGCAGCGGCCGGGGATGGGGCTACACCTTC. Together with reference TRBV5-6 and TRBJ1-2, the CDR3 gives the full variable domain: DAGVTQSPTHLIKTRGQQVTLRCSPKSGHDTVSWYQQALGQGPQFIFQYYEEEERQRGNFPDRFSGHQFPNYSSELNVNALLLGDSALYLCASSGRGWGYTFGSGTRLTVV.

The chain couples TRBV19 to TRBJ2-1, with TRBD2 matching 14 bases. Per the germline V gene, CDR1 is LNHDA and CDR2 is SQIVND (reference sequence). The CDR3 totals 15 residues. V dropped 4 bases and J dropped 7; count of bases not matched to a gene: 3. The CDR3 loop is CASSRTSGGYNEQFF. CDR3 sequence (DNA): TGTGCCAGTAGTAGGACTAGCGGGGGGTATAATGAGCAGTTCTTC.

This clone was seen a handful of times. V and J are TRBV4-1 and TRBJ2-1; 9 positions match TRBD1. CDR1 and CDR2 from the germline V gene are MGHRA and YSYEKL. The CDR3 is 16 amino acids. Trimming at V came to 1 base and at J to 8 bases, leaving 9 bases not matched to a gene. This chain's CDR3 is CASSQVGDRAWDEQFF. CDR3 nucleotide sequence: TGCGCCAGCAGCCAAGTAGGGGACAGGGCCTGGGATGAGCAGTTCTTC.

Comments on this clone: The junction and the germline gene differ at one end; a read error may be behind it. The CDR3 protein is CASSLAESGLSDF. CDR3 in DNA: TGTGCCAGCAGCTTAGCGGAGTCGGGATTAAGTGACTTC. V is TRBV11-2 and J is TRBJ2-4; possibly TRBD2 for D (5 bases). CDR1 is SGHAT and CDR2 is FQNNGV in the germline V gene. The CDR3 runs 13 residues. The full variable domain, rest sourced from reference TRBV11-2 and TRBJ2-4, is EAGVAQSPRYKIIEKRQSVAFWCNPISGHATLYWYQQILGQGPKLLIQFQNNGVVDDSQLPKDRFSAERLKGVDSTLKIQPAKLEDSAVYLCASSLAESGLSDFGAGTRLSVL.

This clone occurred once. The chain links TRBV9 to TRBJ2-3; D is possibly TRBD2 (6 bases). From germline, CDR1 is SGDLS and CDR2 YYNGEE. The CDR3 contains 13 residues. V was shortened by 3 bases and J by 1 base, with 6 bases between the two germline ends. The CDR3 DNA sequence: TGTGCCAGCAGCGGGGGGGGCACAGATACGCAGTATTTT. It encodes CASSGGGTDTQYF.

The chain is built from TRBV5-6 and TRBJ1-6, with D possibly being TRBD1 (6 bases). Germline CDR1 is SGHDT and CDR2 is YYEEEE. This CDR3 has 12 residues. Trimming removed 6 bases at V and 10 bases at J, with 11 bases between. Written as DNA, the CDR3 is TGTGCCAGCAACTTCCAGGGGTCACCCCTCCACTTT. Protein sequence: CASNFQGSPLHF.

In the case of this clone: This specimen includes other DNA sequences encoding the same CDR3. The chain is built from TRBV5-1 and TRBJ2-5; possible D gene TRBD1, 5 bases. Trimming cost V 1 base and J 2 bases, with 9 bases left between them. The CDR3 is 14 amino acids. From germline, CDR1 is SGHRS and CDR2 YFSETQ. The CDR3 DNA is TGCGCCAGCAGCTTGATGGGGCAGCAAGAGACCCAGTACTTC. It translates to CASSLMGQQETQYF.

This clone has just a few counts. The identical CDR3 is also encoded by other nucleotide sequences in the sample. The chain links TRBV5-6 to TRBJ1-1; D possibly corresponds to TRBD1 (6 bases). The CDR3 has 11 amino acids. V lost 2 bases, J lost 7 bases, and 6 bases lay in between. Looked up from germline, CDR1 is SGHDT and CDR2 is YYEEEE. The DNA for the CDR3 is TGTGCCAGCAGCTTACAGGGTGAAGCTTTCTTT. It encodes CASSLQGEAFF.

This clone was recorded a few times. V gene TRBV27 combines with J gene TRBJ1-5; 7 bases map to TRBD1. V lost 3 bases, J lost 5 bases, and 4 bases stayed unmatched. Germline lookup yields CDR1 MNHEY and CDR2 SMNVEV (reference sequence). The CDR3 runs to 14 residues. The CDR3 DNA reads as TGTGCCAGCAGTTTGGGGACAGCACATCAGCCCCAGCATTTT. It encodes CASSLGTAHQPQHF.

The CDR3 is CAILSGTGDTEAFF. The CDR3 bases are TGTGCCATCTTATCCGGGACAGGTGACACTGAAGCTTTCTTT. The chain couples TRBV7-9 to TRBJ1-1, with 8 bases that match TRBD1. The germline V gene encodes CDR1 SEHNR and CDR2 FQNEAQ (reference sequence). Trimming removed 10 bases from V and 3 bases from J; junction bases left unmatched: 10. The CDR3 spans 14 residues.

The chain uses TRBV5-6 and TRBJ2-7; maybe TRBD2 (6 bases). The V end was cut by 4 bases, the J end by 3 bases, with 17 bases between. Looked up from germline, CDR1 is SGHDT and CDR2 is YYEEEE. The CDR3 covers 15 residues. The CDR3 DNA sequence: TGTGCCAGCAGCGCCTCGGGGGATCTAAGCTACGAGCAGTACTTC. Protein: CASSASGDLSYEQYF.

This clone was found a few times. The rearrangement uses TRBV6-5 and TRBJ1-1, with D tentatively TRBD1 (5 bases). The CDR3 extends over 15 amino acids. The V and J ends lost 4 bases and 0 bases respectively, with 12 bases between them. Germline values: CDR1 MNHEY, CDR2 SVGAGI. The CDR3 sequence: CASSSREGMNTEAFF. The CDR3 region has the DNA TGTGCCAGCAGTTCCAGGGAGGGTATGAACACTGAAGCTTTCTTT.

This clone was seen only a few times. As DNA, the CDR3 is TGTGCCAGCAGCTTAGGTGCGGGGGCATCAGATACGCAGTATTTT. Translation gives CASSLGAGASDTQYF. This sequence joins TRBV11-2 and TRBJ2-3, with a weak D call TRBD2 (7 bases). The CDR3 contains 15 residues. Trimming took off 1 base at V and 4 bases at J, with 12 bases between the two ends. In germline, CDR1 is SGHAT, CDR2 FQNNGV.

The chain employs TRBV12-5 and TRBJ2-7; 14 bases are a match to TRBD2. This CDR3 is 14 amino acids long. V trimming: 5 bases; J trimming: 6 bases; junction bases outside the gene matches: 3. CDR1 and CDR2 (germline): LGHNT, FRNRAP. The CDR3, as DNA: TGTGCTAGTGGTCGGACTAGCGGGGGGTTCGAGCAGTACTTC. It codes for CASGRTSGGFEQYF.

The CDR3 nucleotides read TGTGCCAGCACCCCTAGGGGGGATATGAGCGAGCAGTACTTC. Its protein is CASTPRGDMSEQYF. The chain is built from TRBV27 and TRBJ2-7; D is possibly TRBD1 or TRBD2 (6 bases each). Germline V gene lookup returns CDR1 MNHEY and CDR2 SMNVEV (reference sequence). The germline V and J ends were trimmed by 7 bases and 6 bases, with 19 bases remaining between them. This CDR3 has 14 residues.